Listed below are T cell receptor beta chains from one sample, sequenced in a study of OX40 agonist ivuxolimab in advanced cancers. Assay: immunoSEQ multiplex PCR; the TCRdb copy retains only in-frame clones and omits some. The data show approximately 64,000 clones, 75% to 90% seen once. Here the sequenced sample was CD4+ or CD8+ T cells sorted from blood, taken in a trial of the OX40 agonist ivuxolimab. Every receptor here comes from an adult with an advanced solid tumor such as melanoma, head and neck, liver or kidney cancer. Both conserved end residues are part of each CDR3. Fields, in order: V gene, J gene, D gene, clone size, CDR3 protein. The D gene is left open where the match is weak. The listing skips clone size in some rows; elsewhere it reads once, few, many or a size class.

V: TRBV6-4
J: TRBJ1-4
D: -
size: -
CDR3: CASRVNRGKDEKLFF

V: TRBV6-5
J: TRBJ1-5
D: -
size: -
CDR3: CASKERANGNQPQHF

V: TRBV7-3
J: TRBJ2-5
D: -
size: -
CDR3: CASSLTGVGETQYF

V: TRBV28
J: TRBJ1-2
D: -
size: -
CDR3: CASRQTGIYGYTF

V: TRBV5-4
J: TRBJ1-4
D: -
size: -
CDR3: CASSLKQGVEKLFF

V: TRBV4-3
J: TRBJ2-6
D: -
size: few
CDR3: CASSPFPGGANVLTF

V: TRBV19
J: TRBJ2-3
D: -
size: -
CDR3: CASSIGYSTDTQYF

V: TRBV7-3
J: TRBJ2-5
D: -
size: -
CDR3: CASSSGFGHLQETQYF

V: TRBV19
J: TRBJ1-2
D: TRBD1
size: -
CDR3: CASGIEQGVVGYTF

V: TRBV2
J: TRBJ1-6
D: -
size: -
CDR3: CASRVNSGSPLHF

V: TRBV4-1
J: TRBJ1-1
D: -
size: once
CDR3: CASSRLMNTEAFF

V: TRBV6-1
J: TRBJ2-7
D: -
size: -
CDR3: CASSEVSGTHEQYF

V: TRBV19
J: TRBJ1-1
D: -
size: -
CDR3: CASSIRGAEAFF

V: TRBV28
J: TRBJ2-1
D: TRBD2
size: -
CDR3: CASSPLAGRWNEQFF

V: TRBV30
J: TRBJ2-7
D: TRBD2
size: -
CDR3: CAWKTSGGPGLQYF

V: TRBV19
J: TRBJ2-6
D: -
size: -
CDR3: CASNPGGYSGANVLTF

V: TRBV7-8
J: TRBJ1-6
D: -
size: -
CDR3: CASSAPRAGTYNSPLHF

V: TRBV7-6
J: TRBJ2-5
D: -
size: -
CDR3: CASSASRETQYF

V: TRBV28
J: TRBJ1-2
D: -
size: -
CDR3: CAIPSTSTYGYTF

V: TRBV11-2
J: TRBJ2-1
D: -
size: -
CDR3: CASSLARYNEQFF

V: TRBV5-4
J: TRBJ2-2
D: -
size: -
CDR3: CASSWGPGELFF

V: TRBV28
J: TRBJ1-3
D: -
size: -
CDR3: CASSFTGHTGNTIYF

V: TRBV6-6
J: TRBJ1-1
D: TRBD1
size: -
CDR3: CASSSGEGTANTEAFF

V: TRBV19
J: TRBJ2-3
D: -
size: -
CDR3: CASSMVMDGSTQYF

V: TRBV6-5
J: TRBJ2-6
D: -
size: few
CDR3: CASTLRGANVLTF

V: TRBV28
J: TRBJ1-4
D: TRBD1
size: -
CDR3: CAIQGAANEKLFF

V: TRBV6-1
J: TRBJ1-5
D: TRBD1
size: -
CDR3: CASSERTGGQPQHF

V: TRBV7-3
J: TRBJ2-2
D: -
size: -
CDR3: CASSWATNTGELFF

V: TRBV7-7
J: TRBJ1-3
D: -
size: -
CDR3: CASSLAPGGGNTIYF

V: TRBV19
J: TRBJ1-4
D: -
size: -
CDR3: CASSIGQLNEKLFF

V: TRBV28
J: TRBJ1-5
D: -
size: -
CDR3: CASSLWVGNSNQPQHF

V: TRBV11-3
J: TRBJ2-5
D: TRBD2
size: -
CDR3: CASSFSGEETQYF

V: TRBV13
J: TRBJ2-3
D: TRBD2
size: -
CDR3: CASSLGLSGGRTDTQYF